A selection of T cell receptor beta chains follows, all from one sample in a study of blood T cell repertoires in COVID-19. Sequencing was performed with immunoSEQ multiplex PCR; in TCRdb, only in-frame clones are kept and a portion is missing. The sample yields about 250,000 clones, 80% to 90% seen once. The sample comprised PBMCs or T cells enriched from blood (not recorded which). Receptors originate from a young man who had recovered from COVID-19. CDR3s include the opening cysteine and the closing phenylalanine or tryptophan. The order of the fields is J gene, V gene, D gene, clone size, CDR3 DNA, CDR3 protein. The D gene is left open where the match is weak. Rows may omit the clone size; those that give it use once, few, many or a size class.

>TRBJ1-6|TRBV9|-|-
TGTGCCAGCAGCGCCCTCGACAGTAATTCACCCCTCCACTTT
CASSALDSNSPLHF
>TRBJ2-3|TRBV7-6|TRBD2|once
TGTGCCAGCAGCCCCGCGGGAGCAGATACGCAGTATTTT
CASSPAGADTQYF
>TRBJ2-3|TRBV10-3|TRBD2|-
TGTGCCATCAGTCTGCGGGAGCTCTCCACAGATACGCAGTATTTT
CAISLRELSTDTQYF
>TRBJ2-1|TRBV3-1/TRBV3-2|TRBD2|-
TGTGCCAGCAGCCAACCCCTAGAGAGAGCGGGGACTCTCAATGAGCAGTTCTTC
CASSQPLERAGTLNEQFF
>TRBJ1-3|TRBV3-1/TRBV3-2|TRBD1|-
TGTGCCAGCAGCCCAGCTAGGGACAGACACACCATATATTTT
CASSPARDRHTIYF
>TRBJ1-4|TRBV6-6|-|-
TGTGCCAGCAGTTTATCGGGGGAAAAACTGTTTTTT
CASSLSGEKLFF
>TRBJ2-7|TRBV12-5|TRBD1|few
TGTGCTAGTGGCCACCCCGACAGGGGCCCCAACGAGCAGTACTTC
CASGHPDRGPNEQYF
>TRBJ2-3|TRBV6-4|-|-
TGTGCCAGCAGTGAGGCGGGTGTCTCAGCCCGCGATACGCAGTATTTT
CASSEAGVSARDTQYF
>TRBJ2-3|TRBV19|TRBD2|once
TGTGCCAGTAGTCCTCCCAAGCGGGGGGGCCGATATACGCAGTATTTT
CASSPPKRGGRYTQYF
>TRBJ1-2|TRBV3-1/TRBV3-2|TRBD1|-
TGTGCCAGCAGCCCGACAGGGTCTAACTATGGCTACACCTTC
CASSPTGSNYGYTF
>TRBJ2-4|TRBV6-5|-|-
TGTGCCAGCAATCCCGGATACAGCCCAAACATTCAGTACTTC
CASNPGYSPNIQYF
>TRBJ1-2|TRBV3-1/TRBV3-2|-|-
TGTGCCAGCAGCCAAGTAGTGTTCCGGGGTGGCTACACCTTC
CASSQVVFRGGYTF
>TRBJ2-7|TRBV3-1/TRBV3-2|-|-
TGTGCCAGCAGCCAAAGGACAGTACTACCCTACGAGCAGTACTTC
CASSQRTVLPYEQYF
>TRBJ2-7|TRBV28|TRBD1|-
TGTGCCAGCAGTTCTCAACCGGGACAGGCGAAATACGAGCAGTACTTC
CASSSQPGQAKYEQYF
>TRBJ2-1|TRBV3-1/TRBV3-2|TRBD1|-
TGTGCCAGCAGCCAAACGGGACAGGGGGGCAATGAGCAGTTCTTC
CASSQTGQGGNEQFF
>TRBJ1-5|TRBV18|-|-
TGTGCCAGCTCACCCGCTTACAGTAGCAATCAGCCCCAGCATTTT
CASSPAYSSNQPQHF
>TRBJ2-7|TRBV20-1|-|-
TGCAGTGCTCTTTCGGGGAACGAGCAGTACTTC
CSALSGNEQYF
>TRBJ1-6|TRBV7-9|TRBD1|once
TGTGCCAGCAGCTTAGGTTCAGGGGGCGGGTCACCCCTCCACTTT
CASSLGSGGGSPLHF
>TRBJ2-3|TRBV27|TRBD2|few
TGTGCCAGCAGTTTATCGAATTTGCGGGAGGGTATCACAGATACGCAGTATTTT
CASSLSNLREGITDTQYF
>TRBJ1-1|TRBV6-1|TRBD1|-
TGTGCCAGCAGTGAGGGCAGGGGGTTATTTAAGTGGGACACTGAAGCTTTCTTT
CASSEGRGLFKWDTEAFF
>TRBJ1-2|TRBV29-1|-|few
TGCAGCGTTGAAGCTGGGGGCGAGGGCTACACCTTC
CSVEAGGEGYTF
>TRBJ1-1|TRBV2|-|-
TGTGCCAGCAGCGGGATGAACACTGAAGCTTTCTTT
CASSGMNTEAFF
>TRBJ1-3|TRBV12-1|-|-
TGTGCCAGCAGCCTTGAGACTAACTCTGGAAACACCATATATTTT
CASSLETNSGNTIYF
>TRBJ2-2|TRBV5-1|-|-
TGCGCCAGCAGCTTTTCGGGGAACACCGGGGAGCTGTTTTTT
CASSFSGNTGELFF
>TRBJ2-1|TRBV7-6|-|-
TGTGCCAGCAGCCAAGCGGTGTTAGCCCATGAGCAGTTCTTC
CASSQAVLAHEQFF
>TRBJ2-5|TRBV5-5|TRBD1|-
TGTGCCAGCAGCCCGGGACAGGGGTCGTCCGGGACCCAGTACTTC
CASSPGQGSSGTQYF
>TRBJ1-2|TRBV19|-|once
TGTGCCAGTACTCTTGATCGGACAGTCTATGGCTACACCTTC
CASTLDRTVYGYTF
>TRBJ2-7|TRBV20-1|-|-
TGCAGTGCTAGTGGGCAGGGCAGCTCCTACGAGCAGTACTTC
CSASGQGSSYEQYF
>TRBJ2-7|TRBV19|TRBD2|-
TGTGCCAGTAGTAGGACTAGCGGGAGCGAGCAGTACTTC
CASSRTSGSEQYF
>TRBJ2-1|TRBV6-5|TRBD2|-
TGTGCCAGCAGTTACGGCGGGAGCGCCTACAATGAGCAGTTCTTC
CASSYGGSAYNEQFF
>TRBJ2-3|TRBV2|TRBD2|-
TGTGCCAGCAGTAGACCCGTCTGGGAGACTAGCGGCATCACAGATACGCAGTATTTT
CASSRPVWETSGITDTQYF
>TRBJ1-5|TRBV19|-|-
TGTGCCAGTAGTATAGTTCGGGGGAATCAGCCCCAGCATTTT
CASSIVRGNQPQHF
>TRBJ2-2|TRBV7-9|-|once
TGTGCCAGCAGCCTCGAGAAGCTGTTTTTT
CASSLEKLFF
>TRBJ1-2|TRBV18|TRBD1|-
TGTGCCAGCTCACGGGACAGGGGAGATGGCTACACCTTC
CASSRDRGDGYTF
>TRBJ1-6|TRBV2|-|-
TGTGCCAGCAGTTTAGGAGGAATCTCACCCCTCCACTTT
CASSLGGISPLHF
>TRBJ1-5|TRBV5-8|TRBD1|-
TGTGCCAGCAGCTTGGGGACAGGCCCGCTCGGAGGCAATCAGCCCCAGCATTTT
CASSLGTGPLGGNQPQHF
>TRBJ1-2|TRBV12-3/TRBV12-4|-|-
TGTGCCAGCAGGGCCCTCTATGGCTACACCTTC
CASRALYGYTF
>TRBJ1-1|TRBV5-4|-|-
TGTGCCAGCTCGGGAAATAGGGTGAACACTGAAGCTTTCTTT
CASSGNRVNTEAFF
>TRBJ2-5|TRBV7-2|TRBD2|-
TGTGCCAGCAGCTTAGCGGAGGGGAGGGGGACCCAGTACTTC
CASSLAEGRGTQYF
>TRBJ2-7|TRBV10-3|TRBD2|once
TGTGCCATCAGTGGTTTTGCGGGAGGGCTCGAGCAGTACTTC
CAISGFAGGLEQYF
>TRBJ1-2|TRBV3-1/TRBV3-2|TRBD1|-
TGTGCCAGCAGCCCCGGACAGGGGGGGGCCTATGGCTACACCTTC
CASSPGQGGAYGYTF
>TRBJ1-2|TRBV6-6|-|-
TGTGCCATACCGGGGAGCCGGCGTGGCTACACCTTC
CAIPGSRRGYTF
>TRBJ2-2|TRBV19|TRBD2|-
TGTGCCAGTACTTACACCGGGACTAGCGTTATCGGGGAGCTGTTTTTT
CASTYTGTSVIGELFF
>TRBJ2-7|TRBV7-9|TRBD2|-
TGTGCCAGCAGCTTTCTAGCGGGGGTGTCCTACGAGCAGTACTTC
CASSFLAGVSYEQYF
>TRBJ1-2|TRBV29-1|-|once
TGCAGCGTTGTACCAGGGGATGGCTATGGCTACACCTTC
CSVVPGDGYGYTF
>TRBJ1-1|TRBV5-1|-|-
TGCGCCAGCAGCTTTGGAGAAGCTAGCACTGAAGCTTTCTTT
CASSFGEASTEAFF
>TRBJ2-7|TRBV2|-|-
TGTGCCAGCAAGACAGGATCTACCTACGAGCAGTACTTC
CASKTGSTYEQYF
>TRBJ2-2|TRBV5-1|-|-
TGCGCCAGCAGCTTGACAGCTTCCTCTAACACCGGGGAGCTGTTTTTT
CASSLTASSNTGELFF
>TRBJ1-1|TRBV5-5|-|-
TGTGCCAGCAGCTTGGAATCCTGGCGAGGGACTCCTGAAGCTTTCTTT
CASSLESWRGTPEAFF